This T cell receptor beta chain was captured by sequencing in a study of PD-L1 blockade in urothelial cancer. Study-wide background: In the mid-2010s, patients got going on atezolizumab, taking 1,200 mg intravenously every 3 weeks.

The CDR3 is 13 amino acids. J lost 8 bases, V lost 4 bases, and 5 bases had no gene match. Looked up from germline, CDR1 is SGHDN and CDR2 is FVKESK. This clone was seen once. Only in-frame clones appear in the TCRdb table, and some are missing; sequencing was by immunoSEQ multiplex PCR. Of tens of thousands of clones in the sample, roughly 84% were seen once. Stated time point: pretreatment peripheral blood. V gene TRBV14 combines with J gene TRBJ1-2; 9 positions agree with TRBD1. This clonotype originated in a woman between 70 and 85 years old with urothelial cancer. The sequenced sample was PBMCs, obtained around atezolizumab (anti-PD-L1) treatment. CDR3 sequence (DNA): TGTGCCAGCAGCCGTCACAGGGGGCTCGGCTACACCTTC. Encoded protein: CASSRHRGLGYTF.